The 13 T cell receptor beta chains given below trace back to one sample, sequenced in a study of cytomegalovirus exposure and HLA in healthy donors. The primer mix had 60 Vbeta and 13 Jbeta primers. Here immunoSEQ multiplex PCR was the method, and the copy in TCRdb shows in-frame clones only, minus some. This sample has approximately 54,000 clones, with 82% found just once. The sample comprised PBMCs. The source of these receptors is a woman younger than 30 in good health and CMV-seronegative.

The chain has TRBV27 and TRBJ2-1; 9 positions match TRBD2. This CDR3 contains 16 residues. From germline, CDR1 is MNHEY and CDR2 SMNVEV (reference sequence). Trimming removed 5 bases from V and 4 bases from J; junction bases left unmatched: 9. The CDR3 loop is CASSTRLAENYNEQFF. The CDR3 nucleotides read TGTGCCAGCAGTACCCGACTAGCGGAAAATTACAATGAGCAGTTCTTC.

This chain uses TRBV5-4 with TRBJ2-4; 8 bases align to TRBD1. CDR1 SGHNT and CDR2 YYREEE come from the germline V gene (reference sequence). The CDR3 has 14 residues. V shed 4 bases and J 12 bases; nucleotides not matched to a gene: 12. In DNA, the CDR3 is TGTGCCAGCAGCCCCCGGACAGGGACGGACAGTCAGTACTTC. Its translation: CASSPRTGTDSQYF. The whole variable domain, remainder taken from reference TRBV5-4 and TRBJ2-4, is ETGVTQSPTHLIKTRGQQVTLRCSSQSGHNTVSWYQQALGQGPQFIFQYYREEENGRGNFPPRFSGLQFPNYSSELNVNALELDDSALYLCASSPRTGTDSQYFGAGTRLSVL.

V and J are TRBV25-1 and TRBJ2-7; TRBD2 matches at 7 bases. V shed 1 base, J shed 2 bases, and the junction held 2 bases outside the gene matches. CDR1 MGHDK and CDR2 SYGVNS come from the germline V gene. The CDR3 length is 14 residues. The DNA of the CDR3 is TGTGCCAGCAGTGAATGGGGAGGGACCTACGAGCAGTACTTC. This translates into CASSEWGGTYEQYF.

The CDR3 here is CASSKGGQRAYEQYF. The DNA of the CDR3 is TGTGCCAGCAGCAAAGGAGGCCAACGGGCCTACGAGCAGTACTTC. The V gene is TRBV21-1, the J gene TRBJ2-7; the table gives TRBD2 as D, unverified against the DNA. TRBV21-1 is a recognized pseudogene. The CDR3 length is 15 residues.

V and J are TRBV5-1 and TRBJ1-3; D is ambiguous. Germline CDR1 SGHRS, CDR2 YFSETQ. V was cut by 0 bases and J by 0 bases, with 4 bases left in between. CDR3 size: 14 residues. CDR3: CASSLGYSGNTIYF. Written as DNA, the CDR3 is TGCGCCAGCAGCTTGGGCTACTCTGGAAACACCATATATTTT.

Notes on this clone: A read error may account for a junction end that differs from germline. The chain is built from TRBV6-4 and TRBJ2-6; TRBD2 matches at 7 bases. This CDR3 spans 16 amino acids. Germline-derived CDR1 and CDR2 are MRHNA and SNTAGT. The CDR3 region is CASSDGGVGGANGLTF. DNA for the CDR3: TGTGCCAGCAGTGACGGGGGGGTTGGTGGGGCCAACGGCCTGACTTTC.

The chain has TRBV28 and TRBJ2-5; 7 bases align to TRBD1. J was trimmed by 6 bases and V by 4 bases; bases with no gene match: 5. The CDR3 runs 13 residues. Germline assignment: CDR1 MDHEN and CDR2 SYDVKM. In DNA form, the CDR3 reads TGTGCCAGCAGTTCACAGGGGTTTAAGACCCAGTACTTC. This sequence encodes CASSSQGFKTQYF.

J is TRBJ1-6 and V is TRBV28, with a tentative D call TRBD1 (5 bases). The CDR3 covers 14 residues. Trimming removed 9 bases from V and 1 base from J, with 10 bases in between. Per germline, CDR1 MDHEN and CDR2 SYDVKM. CDR3 region: CASMAGSYNSPLHF. CDR3 coding DNA: TGTGCCAGTATGGCAGGGTCCTATAATTCACCCCTCCACTTT.

V and J are TRBV5-1 and TRBJ2-5; 9 nucleotides line up with TRBD1. The germline V gene encodes CDR1 SGHRS and CDR2 YFSETQ. The V and J ends lost 3 bases and 5 bases, in that order; junction bases with no gene match: 5. The CDR3 sequence is 14 residues long. CDR3 amino acids: CASSSGTGTETQYF. In DNA, the CDR3 is TGCGCCAGCAGCTCCGGGACAGGGACCGAGACCCAGTACTTC.

The chain carries TRBV15 and TRBJ2-2; D may be TRBD1 (6 bases). The CDR3 extends over 16 amino acids. Trimming left V 0 bases short and J 6 bases short, with 14 bases between. Per the germline V gene, CDR1 is LNHNV and CDR2 is YYDKDF (reference sequence). CDR3 in amino acids: CATSRDRPGVAGELFF. The CDR3 bases are TGTGCCACCAGCAGAGATCGGCCAGGGGTGGCCGGGGAGCTGTTTTTT.

This clone was recorded once. The chain has TRBV28 and TRBJ2-2; 9 bases fit TRBD1. The CDR3 loop spans 16 amino acids. V was clipped by 6 bases and J by 3 bases; unmatched bases: 8. Germline CDR1 and CDR2: MDHEN and SYDVKM. CDR3 amino acids: CASRTPGQGYTGELFF. CDR3 nucleotides: TGTGCCAGCAGGACTCCGGGACAGGGATACACCGGGGAGCTGTTTTTT.

The chain joins TRBV19 to TRBJ1-2, with 7 nucleotides matching TRBD1. V lost 1 base and J lost 4; bases outside the gene matches: 3. This CDR3 comprises 14 residues. Germline-derived CDR1 and CDR2 are LNHDA and SQIVND (reference sequence). This CDR3 is CASSIGQGVYGYTF. CDR3 sequence (DNA): TGTGCCAGTAGTATAGGGCAGGGGGTCTATGGCTACACCTTC.

The chain joins TRBV9 to TRBJ2-1; 7 positions match TRBD2. CDR1 is SGDLS and CDR2 is YYNGEE in the germline V gene. The CDR3 extends over 15 amino acids. Unmatched junction bases numbered 5, after V lost 0 bases and J lost 5 bases. The CDR3 loop reads CASSVVGGGHNEQFF. CDR3 nucleotides: TGTGCCAGCAGCGTAGTCGGGGGAGGGCACAATGAGCAGTTCTTC.